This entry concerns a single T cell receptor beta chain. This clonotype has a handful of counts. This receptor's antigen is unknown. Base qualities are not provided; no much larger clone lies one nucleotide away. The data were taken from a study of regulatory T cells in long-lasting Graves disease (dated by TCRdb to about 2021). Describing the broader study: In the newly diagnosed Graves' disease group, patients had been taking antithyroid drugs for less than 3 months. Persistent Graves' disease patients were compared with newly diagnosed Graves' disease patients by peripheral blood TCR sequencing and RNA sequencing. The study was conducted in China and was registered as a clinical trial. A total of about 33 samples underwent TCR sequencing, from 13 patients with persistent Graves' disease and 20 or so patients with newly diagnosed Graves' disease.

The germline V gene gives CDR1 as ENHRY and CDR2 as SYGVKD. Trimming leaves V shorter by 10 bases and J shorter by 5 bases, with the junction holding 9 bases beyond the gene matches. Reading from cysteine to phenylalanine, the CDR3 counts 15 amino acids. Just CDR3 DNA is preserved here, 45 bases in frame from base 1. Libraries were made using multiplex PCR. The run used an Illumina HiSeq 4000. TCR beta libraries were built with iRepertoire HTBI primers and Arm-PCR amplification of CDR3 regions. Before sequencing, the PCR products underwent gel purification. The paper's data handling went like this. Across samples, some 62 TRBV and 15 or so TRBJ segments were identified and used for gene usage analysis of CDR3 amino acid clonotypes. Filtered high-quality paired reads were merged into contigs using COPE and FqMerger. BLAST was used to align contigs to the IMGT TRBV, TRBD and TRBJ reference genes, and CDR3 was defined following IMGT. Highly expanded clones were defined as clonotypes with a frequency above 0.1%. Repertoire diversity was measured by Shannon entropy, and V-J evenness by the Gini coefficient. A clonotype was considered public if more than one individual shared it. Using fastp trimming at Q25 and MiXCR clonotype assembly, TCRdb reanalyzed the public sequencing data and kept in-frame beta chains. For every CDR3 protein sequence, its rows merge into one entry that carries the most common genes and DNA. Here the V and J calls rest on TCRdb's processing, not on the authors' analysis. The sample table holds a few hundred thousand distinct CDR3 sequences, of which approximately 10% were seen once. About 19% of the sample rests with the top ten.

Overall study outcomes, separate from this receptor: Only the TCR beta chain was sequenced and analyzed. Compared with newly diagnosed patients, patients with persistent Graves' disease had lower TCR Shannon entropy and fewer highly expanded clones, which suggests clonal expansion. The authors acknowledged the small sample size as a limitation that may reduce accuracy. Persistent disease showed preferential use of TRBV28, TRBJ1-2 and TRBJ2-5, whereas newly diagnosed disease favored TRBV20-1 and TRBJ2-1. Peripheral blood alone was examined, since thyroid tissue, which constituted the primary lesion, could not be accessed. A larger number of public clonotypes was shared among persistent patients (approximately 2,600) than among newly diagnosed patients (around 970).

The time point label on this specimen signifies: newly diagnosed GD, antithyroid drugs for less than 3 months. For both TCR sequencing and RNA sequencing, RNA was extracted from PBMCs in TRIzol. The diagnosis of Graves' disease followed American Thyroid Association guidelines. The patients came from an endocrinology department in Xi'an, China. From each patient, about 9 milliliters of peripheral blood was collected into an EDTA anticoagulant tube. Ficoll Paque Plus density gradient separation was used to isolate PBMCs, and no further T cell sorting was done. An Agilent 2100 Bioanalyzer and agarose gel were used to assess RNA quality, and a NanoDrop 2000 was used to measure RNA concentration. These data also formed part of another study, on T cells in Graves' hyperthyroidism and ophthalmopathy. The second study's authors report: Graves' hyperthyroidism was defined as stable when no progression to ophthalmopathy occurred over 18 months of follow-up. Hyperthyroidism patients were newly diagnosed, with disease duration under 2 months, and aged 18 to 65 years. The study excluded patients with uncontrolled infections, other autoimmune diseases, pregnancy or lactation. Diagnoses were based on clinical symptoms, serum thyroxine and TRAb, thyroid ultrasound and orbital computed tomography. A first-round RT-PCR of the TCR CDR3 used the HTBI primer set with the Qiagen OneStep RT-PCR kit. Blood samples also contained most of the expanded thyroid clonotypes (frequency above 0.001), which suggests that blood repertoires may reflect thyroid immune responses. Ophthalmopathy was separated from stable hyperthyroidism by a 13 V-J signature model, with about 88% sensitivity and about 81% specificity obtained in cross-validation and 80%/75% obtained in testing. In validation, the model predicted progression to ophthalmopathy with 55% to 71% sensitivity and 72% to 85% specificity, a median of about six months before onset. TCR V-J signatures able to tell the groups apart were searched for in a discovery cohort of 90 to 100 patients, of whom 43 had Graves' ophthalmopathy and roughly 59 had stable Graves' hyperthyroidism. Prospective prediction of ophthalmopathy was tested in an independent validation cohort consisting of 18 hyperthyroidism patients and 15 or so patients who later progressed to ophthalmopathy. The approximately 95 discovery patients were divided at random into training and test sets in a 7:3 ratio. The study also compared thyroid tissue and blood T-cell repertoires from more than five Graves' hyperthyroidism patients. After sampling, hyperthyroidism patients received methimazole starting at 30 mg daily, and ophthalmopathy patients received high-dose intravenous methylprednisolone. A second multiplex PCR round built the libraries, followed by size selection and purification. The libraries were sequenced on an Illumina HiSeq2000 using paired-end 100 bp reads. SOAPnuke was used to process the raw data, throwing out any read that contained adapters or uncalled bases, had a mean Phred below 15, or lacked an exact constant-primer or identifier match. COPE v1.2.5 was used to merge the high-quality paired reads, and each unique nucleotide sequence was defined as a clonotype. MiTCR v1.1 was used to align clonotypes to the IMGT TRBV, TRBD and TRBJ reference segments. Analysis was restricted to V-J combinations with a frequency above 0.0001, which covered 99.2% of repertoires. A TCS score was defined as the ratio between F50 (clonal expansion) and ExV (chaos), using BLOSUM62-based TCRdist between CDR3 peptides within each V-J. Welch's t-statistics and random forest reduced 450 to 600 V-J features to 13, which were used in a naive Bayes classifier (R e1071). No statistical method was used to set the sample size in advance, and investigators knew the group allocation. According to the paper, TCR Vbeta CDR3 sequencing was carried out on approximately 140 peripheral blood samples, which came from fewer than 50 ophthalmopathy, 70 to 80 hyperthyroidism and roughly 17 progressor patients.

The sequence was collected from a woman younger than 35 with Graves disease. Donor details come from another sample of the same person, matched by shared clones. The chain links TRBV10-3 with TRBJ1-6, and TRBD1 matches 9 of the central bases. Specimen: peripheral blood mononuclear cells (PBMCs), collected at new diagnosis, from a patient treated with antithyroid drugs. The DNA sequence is TGTGCCACCCTAGACAGGGGGGCTGATAATTCACCCCTCCACTTT. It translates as CATLDRGADNSPLHF.